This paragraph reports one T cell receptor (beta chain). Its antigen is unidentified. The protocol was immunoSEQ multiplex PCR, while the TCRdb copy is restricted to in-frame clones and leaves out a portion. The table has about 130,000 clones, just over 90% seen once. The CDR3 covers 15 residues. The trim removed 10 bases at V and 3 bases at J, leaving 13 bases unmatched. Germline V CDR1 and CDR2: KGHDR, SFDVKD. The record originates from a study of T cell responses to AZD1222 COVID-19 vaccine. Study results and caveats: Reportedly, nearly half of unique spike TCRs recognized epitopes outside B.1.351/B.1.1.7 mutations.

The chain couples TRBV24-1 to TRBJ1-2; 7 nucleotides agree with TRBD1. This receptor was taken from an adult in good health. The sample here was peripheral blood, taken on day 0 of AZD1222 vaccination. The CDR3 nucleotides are TGTGCCACGGGGACTGCCCAAACAGGGGACTATGGCTACACCTTC. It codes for CATGTAQTGDYGYTF.